This entry features one T cell receptor beta chain sequence. Its target is not known. The data stem from a study of beta chain features in type 1 diabetes. TCRB transcripts that were expressed got sequenced, as all of the isolated RNA had been reverse transcribed. TCRdb keeps only in-frame clones here, not all; method: immunoSEQ multiplex PCR. The sample includes a few hundred thousand clones, 9.6% of them seen just once. The V gene's germline CDR1 is SGHTA and CDR2 FQGTGA. The CDR3 sequence is 14 residues long. Trimming removed 4 bases at V and 4 bases at J, with 12 bases between. General study points: All four CD4+ subsets of Type 1 diabetes patients contained TCRB CDR3s that were moderately but significantly shorter.

Sequenced sample: central memory CD4+ T cells from blood. This sequence was found in a man under 40 with type 1 diabetes. V gene TRBV7-3 combines with J gene TRBJ2-3; no clear D gene. The CDR3 spells CASSYLDRADTQYF. CDR3 in DNA: TGTGCCAGCAGCTACTTGGACCGGGCAGATACGCAGTATTTT. The full variable domain, in which reference TRBV7-3 and TRBJ2-3 provide the parts outside the CDR3, is GAGVSQTPSNKVTEKGKYVELRCDPISGHTALYWYRQSLGQGPEFLIYFQGTGAADDSGLPNDRFFAVRPEGSVSTLKIQRTERGDSAVYLCASSYLDRADTQYFGPGTRLTVL.